Following are 25 T cell receptor beta chains from one sample sequenced in a study of low-dose radiotherapy and immunotherapy resistance in tumors. Time point specified: after trial treatment. Stated treatment: LDRT plus nivolumab, ipilimumab, low-dose cyclophosphamide and aspirin (RACIN trial). Gene-specific TRAV and TRBV primers were used for first-strand cDNA, covering alpha and beta chains. TCRs underwent 20 PCR cycles of amplification with a constant-region primer and V-primer adapter. TCRdb reprocessed the reads via MiXCR and lists one record per CDR3 protein. The profile shows approximately 91,000 distinct CDR3 sequences, less than 25% of them singletons. The source was PBMCs, collected after low-dose radiotherapy plus immunotherapy. These receptors were taken from a female donor with ovarian cancer.

Ten or more counts support this clonotype. The V gene is TRBV28, the J gene TRBJ2-3; D gene uncertain. V was cut by 5 bases and J by 5 bases, with 11 bases left in between. This CDR3 has 13 residues. Germline-derived CDR1 and CDR2 are MDHEN and SYDVKM. The CDR3 protein is CASSIPNEDTQYF. The CDR3 DNA reads as TGTGCCAGCAGTATTCCGAACGAAGATACGCAGTATTTT.

This clonotype was seen many times. The V and J genes are TRBV7-2 and TRBJ1-5; 7 bases match TRBD1. The CDR3 runs to 15 residues. Unmatched junction bases numbered 3, after V lost 0 bases and J lost 4 bases. Looked up from germline, CDR1 is SGHTA and CDR2 is FQGNSA. CDR3 residues: CASSLAGTENQPQHF. The CDR3 DNA reads TGTGCCAGCAGCTTAGCCGGGACAGAGAATCAGCCCCAGCATTTT.

This clonotype was counted many times. The chain couples TRBV9 to TRBJ2-5; tentatively, D is TRBD2 (6 bases). V was cut by 3 bases and J by 2 bases, with 11 bases left in between. The CDR3 is 14 amino acids. The germline V gene encodes CDR1 SGDLS and CDR2 YYNGEE. In DNA form, the CDR3 reads TGTGCCAGCAGCGCTAGGGACTCGCAAGAGACCCAGTACTTC. Translating it yields CASSARDSQETQYF.

The DNA of the CDR3 is TGTGCCAGCAGCGTAGCAAAAAGGGGAAAATCCAATGAGCAGTTCTTC. It yields the protein CASSVAKRGKSNEQFF. The chain combines TRBV9 with TRBJ2-1, with a weak D call TRBD1 (5 bases). There are 16 residues in the CDR3. Germline V CDR1 and CDR2: SGDLS, YYNGEE. Trimming took 0 bases from V and 6 from J, leaving 16 bases between them.

Details on this clonotype: A read error is likely here: a far larger clone is one base away. The chain employs TRBV6-2 or TRBV6-3 and TRBJ2-1; D is unclear. V dropped 11 bases and J dropped 5 bases, with 13 bases sitting between them. The germline V gene encodes CDR1 MNHEY and CDR2 SVGEGT. CDR3 length: 12 amino acids. The CDR3 spells CAGTPGHNEQFF. The CDR3 DNA sequence: TGTGCCGGCACCCCAGGCCACAATGAGCAGTTCTTC.

The gene calls are TRBV6-2 or TRBV6-3 and TRBJ2-7, with 8 bases fitting TRBD2. The CDR3 totals 15 residues. Germline V gene data show CDR1 as MNHEY and CDR2 as SVGEGT. V lost 2 bases to trimming and J lost 2 bases; unmatched junction nucleotides: 5. CDR3 amino acids: CASSYPTSGTYEQYF. The CDR3, as DNA: TGTGCCAGCAGTTACCCCACTAGCGGAACCTACGAGCAGTACTTC.

This clonotype was seen ten or more times. The V call is TRBV5-1, the J call TRBJ2-3; D possibly matches TRBD1 or TRBD2 (5 bases each). This CDR3 has 15 residues. The germline V and J ends were trimmed by 1 base and 1 base, with 10 bases remaining between them. Looked up from germline, CDR1 is SGHRS and CDR2 is YFSETQ. CDR3 sequence: CASSLRDPGTDTQYF. CDR3 DNA sequence: TGCGCCAGCAGCTTGAGGGACCCTGGCACAGATACGCAGTATTTT.

This clonotype was detected many times. The gene calls are TRBV5-1 and TRBJ2-1, with a possible D match to TRBD2 (6 bases). CDR1 is SGHRS, CDR2 YFSETQ, per germline. The CDR3 consists of 16 residues. Between the trimmed V and J ends, which lost 3 bases and 7 bases, there was a span of 20 bases. CDR3 sequence reads: CASSWGSSAGWNEQFF. The CDR3 DNA is TGCGCCAGCAGCTGGGGGTCTAGCGCGGGATGGAATGAGCAGTTCTTC.

This clonotype was detected ten times or more. The chain has TRBV2 and TRBJ2-2; 7 bases map to TRBD1. After removal of 6 bases from V and 8 bases from J, the junction contained 6 bases not matched to a gene. CDR1 and CDR2 from the germline V gene are SNHLY and FYNNEI. This CDR3 region has 13 residues. As DNA, the CDR3 is TGTGCCAGCAGGGGGGACAGAACGGGGGAGCTGTTTTTT. Amino acids: CASRGDRTGELFF.

Many counts were recorded for this clonotype. This rearrangement joins TRBV11-2 to TRBJ2-5, with 10 bases matching TRBD2. The ends lost 8 bases at V and 5 bases at J; junction bases unmatched: 8. Germline V gives CDR1 SGHAT, CDR2 FQNNGV. The CDR3 is 14 residues long. The DNA of the CDR3 is TGTGCCAGCGGTCTAGCGGGAGTAGTCGAGACCCAGTACTTC. Its translation is CASGLAGVVETQYF. The whole variable domain, filled in from reference TRBV11-2 and TRBJ2-5, reads EAGVAQSPRYKIIEKRQSVAFWCNPISGHATLYWYQQILGQGPKLLIQFQNNGVVDDSQLPKDRFSAERLKGVDSTLKIQPAKLEDSAVYLCASGLAGVVETQYFGPGTRLLVL.

This clonotype has a count of ten or more. The chain carries TRBV20-1 and TRBJ2-7; D is uncertain. This CDR3 contains 15 residues. Germline V CDR1 and CDR2: DFQATT, SNEGSKA (reference sequence). Trimming stripped 7 bases from V and 1 base from J, with 20 bases between. The CDR3 coding sequence is TGCAGTGTTCTGCAGGAGTCGTTGGCTTCCTACGAGCAGTACTTC. Translation gives CSVLQESLASYEQYF.

This clonotype was detected ten times or more. This chain links TRBV27 with TRBJ1-1, with TRBD1 matching over 9 bases. Trimming cost V 5 bases and J 1 base; bases outside gene matches: 8. Germline V CDR1 and CDR2: MNHEY, SMNVEV (reference sequence). The CDR3 length is 16 residues. In DNA form, the CDR3 reads TGTGCCAGCAGTCCCCGGACAGGGGCTTCGAACACTGAAGCTTTCTTT. As protein: CASSPRTGASNTEAFF.

This clonotype has at least ten counts. The rearrangement uses TRBV6-2 or TRBV6-3 and TRBJ2-6; D is uncertain. V lost 6 bases, J lost 1 base, and 7 bases lay in between. This CDR3 spans 14 amino acids. In germline, CDR1 is MNHEY, CDR2 SVGEGT. The CDR3 region is CASRVNSGANVLTF. The CDR3 DNA reads TGTGCCAGCAGAGTTAATTCTGGGGCCAACGTCCTGACTTTC.

This clonotype was found a few times. This chain links TRBV30 with TRBJ1-1, with D possibly matching TRBD1 (6 bases). Germline CDR1 GTSNPN, CDR2 SVGIG (reference sequence). The CDR3 spans 13 residues. V was pared by 4 bases and J by 4 bases, with 13 bases between. CDR3 nucleotide sequence: TGTGCCTGGACCGATCACAGGGTCACTGAAGCTTTCTTT. Residues: CAWTDHRVTEAFF.

The chain uses TRBV12-3 or TRBV12-4 and TRBJ1-5; no firm D call. V lost 5 bases and J lost 0, with 8 bases in between. This CDR3 is 14 amino acids long. DNA for the CDR3: TGTGCCAGCAGTGTGGTCGGTAGCAATCAGCCCCAGCATTTT. Translation: CASSVVGSNQPQHF.

This clonotype was picked up one time. The junction does not match germline at one end; this may be a read error. The chain's CDR3 is CASSEEGQGAANTGELSF. The CDR3 DNA reads as TGTGCCAGCAGTGAAGAGGGACAGGGGGCGGCGAACACCGGGGAGCTGTCTTTT. The chain couples TRBV6-1 to TRBJ2-2; TRBD1 matches at 12 bases. The CDR3 spans 18 residues. CDR1 is MNHNS, CDR2 SASEGT, per germline.

This clonotype has only a few counts. The rearrangement joins TRBV20-1 to TRBJ2-3; TRBD1 or TRBD2 may be the D gene (6 bases each). The V gene's germline CDR1 is DFQATT and CDR2 SNEGSKA (reference sequence). V was cut by 4 bases and J by 3 bases, with 20 bases left in between. CDR3 length: 16 residues. CDR3 coding DNA: TGCAGTGCTAAAATACCGGGGGCCAAAGGGACAGATACGCAGTATTTT. It encodes CSAKIPGAKGTDTQYF.

This clonotype was counted many times. This chain uses TRBV28 with TRBJ2-5; D might be TRBD2 (6 bases). V lost 6 bases to trimming and J lost 0 bases, with 14 bases between them. CDR1 and CDR2 from the germline V gene are MDHEN and SYDVKM. The CDR3 contains 15 residues. In DNA form, the CDR3 reads TGTGCCAGCAGCCCACTAGCCACGTACCAAGAGACCCAGTACTTC. It translates to CASSPLATYQETQYF.

The sample holds many counts of this clonotype. The chain recombines TRBV2 with TRBJ2-1, with 8 bases matching TRBD2. The CDR3 is made up of 16 amino acids. Per the germline V gene, CDR1 is SNHLY and CDR2 is FYNNEI. Trimming at V came to 7 bases and at J to 0 bases, leaving 8 bases not matched to a gene. The CDR3: CASTRGGTSSYNEQFF. The CDR3 coding sequence is TGTGCCAGCACTCGCGGGGGGACAAGCTCCTACAATGAGCAGTTCTTC.

On this clonotype: Possible read error: a much larger clone is one base away. The chain uses TRBV2 and TRBJ2-1; 13 nucleotides align to TRBD2. V trimming: 7 bases; J trimming: 13 bases; junction bases outside the gene matches: 13. The germline V gene has CDR1 SNHLY and CDR2 FYNNEI. The CDR3 is 15 amino acids. The CDR3 DNA reads TGTGCCAGCAAAAGGACTAGCGGGGGAAGGGAGACCCAGTTCTTC. Translating gives CASKRTSGGRETQFF.

A word on this clonotype: A far larger clone is one base from this, pointing to a likely read error. V is TRBV15 and J is TRBJ2-4; 10 bases fit TRBD2. The CDR3 loop spans 16 amino acids. Looked up from germline, CDR1 is LNHNV and CDR2 is YYDKDF (reference sequence). V lost 5 bases and J lost 13; bases outside the gene matches: 17. This chain's CDR3 is CATSRYTSGNDNEQYF. The CDR3 DNA sequence: TGTGCCACCAGCCGCTACACTAGCGGGAACGACAATGAGCAGTACTTC.

This clonotype was detected ten times or more. CDR3 DNA sequence: TGTGCCAGCAGCTTAGGCGGGGCAATGGGGAACACCGGGGAGCTGTTTTTT. Translation: CASSLGGAMGNTGELFF. The chain is built from TRBV7-2 and TRBJ2-2, with a tentative D call TRBD2 (6 bases). CDR1 and CDR2 from the germline V gene are SGHTA and FQGNSA. This CDR3 region has 17 residues. The V end lost 1 base, the J end lost 1 base, and 13 bases lay between the germline ends. Looking up the rest from reference TRBV7-2 and TRBJ2-2 gives the full variable domain: GAGVSQSPSNKVTEKGKDVELRCDPISGHTALYWYRQSLGQGLEFLIYFQGNSAPDKSGLPSDRFSAERTGGSVSTLTIQRTQQEDSAVYLCASSLGGAMGNTGELFFGEGSRLTVL.

At least ten counts were recorded for this clonotype. The chain recombines TRBV24-1 with TRBJ2-5, with 9 bases that match TRBD2. The trim removed 1 base at V and 2 bases at J, leaving 4 bases unmatched. The CDR3 totals 16 residues. Germline V gene lookup returns CDR1 KGHDR and CDR2 SFDVKD. The CDR3: CATSDFRRGGQETQYF. The CDR3 bases are TGTGCCACCAGTGATTTTCGGCGGGGGGGACAAGAGACCCAGTACTTC.

The gene calls are TRBV30 and TRBJ1-6; D remains ambiguous. The length of the CDR3 is 14 residues. The germline CDR1 and CDR2 sequences are GTSNPN and SVGIG (reference sequence). Trimming took off 2 bases at V and 5 bases at J, with 10 bases between the two ends. In DNA, the CDR3 is TGTGCCTGGAGTATAGGTCAGGATAATTCACCCCTCCACTTT. It encodes CAWSIGQDNSPLHF.

This clonotype was seen at least ten times. This rearrangement joins TRBV18 to TRBJ2-1; D is possibly TRBD1 (6 bases). The CDR3 is 15 amino acids. The V gene's germline CDR1 is KGHSH and CDR2 LQKENI. V was trimmed by 5 bases and J by 5 bases, leaving 16 bases between them. CDR3 nucleotide sequence: TGTGCCAGCTCATCGCGGACAGCCGCCCACAATGAGCAGTTCTTC. It encodes CASSSRTAAHNEQFF.